This T cell receptor beta chain was profiled in a study of long-term antiretroviral therapy in people with HIV. For the study at large: About a decade before 2015, the earliest samples were taken when ART was typically delayed.

This clone showed up just once. The CDR3 extends over 14 amino acids. CDR1 is SGHDN, CDR2 FVKESK, per germline. Trimming removed 1 base from V and 6 bases from J, with 9 bases in between. At the survey level, the v3.0 immunoSEQ assay was run. Repertoires were generated with immunoSEQ multiplex PCR, while TCRdb's copy carries only in-frame clones and drops some. The sample records some 14,000 clones, 84% being singletons. Sample: unsorted PBMCs, taken 0.4 years after starting antiretroviral therapy. This TCR was sampled from a man aged 25-45 years with HIV. The gene calls are TRBV14 and TRBJ2-2; perhaps TRBD2 as D (5 bases). CDR3 in amino acids: CASSQGWRAGELFF. For the CDR3, the DNA is TGTGCCAGCAGCCAAGGCTGGCGGGCCGGGGAGCTGTTTTTT.